A selection of T cell receptor beta chains follows, all from one sample in a study of OX40 agonist ivuxolimab in advanced cancers. The repertoire was sequenced with immunoSEQ multiplex PCR; TCRdb's copy has only in-frame clones and lacks some. Of tens of thousands of clones listed, around 87% are singletons. Sample: CD4+ or CD8+ T cells sorted from blood, taken in a trial of the OX40 agonist ivuxolimab. All receptors come from an adult with an advanced solid tumor such as melanoma, head and neck, liver or kidney cancer. Each CDR3 is given with its conserved first and last residue. The D gene is left open where the match is weak. Where a row states a size, it is once, few, many or the class of an expanded clone; other rows omit it.

clone_size	v_call	j_call	d_call	cdr3_nt	cdr3_aa
-	TRBV19	TRBJ1-5	TRBD1	TGTGCCAGTAGTATAGAGACAGGGTTGGGCAATCAGCCCCAGCATTTT	CASSIETGLGNQPQHF
-	TRBV10-3	TRBJ2-7	TRBD1	TGTGCCATCAGCCCGGGACAGGGGAACCACGAGCAGTACTTC	CAISPGQGNHEQYF
once	TRBV4-2	TRBJ1-2	-	TGTGCCAGTTCGACAGGTTCAAACTATGGCTACACCTTC	CASSTGSNYGYTF
-	TRBV18	TRBJ2-7	-	TGTGCCAGCTCACCACCGAGGGGGGGAGGGTACGAGCAGTACTTC	CASSPPRGGGYEQYF
-	TRBV5-1	TRBJ2-2	-	TGCGCCAGCAGCTTGGCCGCTAGCAAGGGAGACGGGGAGCTGTTTTTT	CASSLAASKGDGELFF
-	TRBV6-5	TRBJ2-7	-	TGTGCCAGCAGCCACGGGCGGATCTACGAGCAGTACTTC	CASSHGRIYEQYF
-	TRBV7-2	TRBJ2-4	TRBD2	TGTGCCAGCAGCTTATCTAGCGGGTGGAACATTCAGTACTTC	CASSLSSGWNIQYF
few	TRBV28	TRBJ1-2	TRBD1	TGTGCCAGCAGTCCCCCCGCCAGGGGGCTTGGCTACACCTTC	CASSPPARGLGYTF
-	TRBV9	TRBJ2-6	TRBD1	TGTGCCTCGGGACAGGGGTACTCTGGGGCCAACGTCCTGACTTTC	CASGQGYSGANVLTF
-	TRBV5-1	TRBJ1-6	-	TGCGCCAGCAGCTTCACAGGCGGAAATTCACCCCTCCACTTT	CASSFTGGNSPLHF
once	TRBV2	TRBJ2-3	-	TGTGCCAGCAAGCCCTTATTGGGGTGGCGGAGCCCAGATACGCAGTATTTT	CASKPLLGWRSPDTQYF
-	TRBV5-6	TRBJ2-7	TRBD1	TGTGCCAGCAGCTTGGGGGGACAGGGCCCCTACGAGCAGTACTTC	CASSLGGQGPYEQYF
-	TRBV14	TRBJ2-7	-	TGTGCCAGCAGCCCCCTGAATGGGAGGCACGAGCAGTACTTC	CASSPLNGRHEQYF
-	TRBV18	TRBJ2-1	-	TGTGCCAGCTCATCTACCTATGGGGATGAGCAGTTCTTC	CASSSTYGDEQFF
-	TRBV11-3	TRBJ2-7	-	TGTGCCAGCAGCTTAGCGGTAAACTACGAGCAGTACTTC	CASSLAVNYEQYF
-	TRBV19	TRBJ2-2	-	TGTGCCAGTAGTATGGACCGGACGGGAAACACCGGGGAGCTGTTTTTT	CASSMDRTGNTGELFF
-	TRBV5-1	TRBJ2-2	-	TGCGCCAGCAGCTCCGGGACGGGGAACACCGGGGAGCTGTTTTTT	CASSSGTGNTGELFF
-	TRBV6-1	TRBJ1-5	TRBD1	TGTGCCAGCACTGACAGGGGCGGGGGGGCTCAGCCCCAGCATTTT	CASTDRGGGAQPQHF
-	TRBV28	TRBJ1-6	TRBD1	TGTGCCAGCAGTGCCGGGACAGGGAATTCACCCCTCCACTTT	CASSAGTGNSPLHF
few	TRBV29-1	TRBJ1-1	TRBD1	TGCAGCGTTGTTCTCACGGGACAGGGGTTCACTGAAGCTTTCTTT	CSVVLTGQGFTEAFF
-	TRBV12-5	TRBJ2-4	TRBD1	TGTGCTAGTGGTCAGAATACCGGGACAGAAAACATTCAGTACTTC	CASGQNTGTENIQYF
-	TRBV2	TRBJ2-4	-	TGTGCCAGCAGTGAGAATAGTGCGGGGAAAAACATTCAGTACTTC	CASSENSAGKNIQYF
few	TRBV29-1	TRBJ2-5	-	TGCAGCGCCTTCCGCGCAGGGTTCGATACCCAGTACTTC	CSAFRAGFDTQYF
-	TRBV4-1	TRBJ1-1	-	TGCGCCAGCAGCCTGTTCATGGGGTTGGGGACTGAAGCTTTCTTT	CASSLFMGLGTEAFF
-	TRBV10-3	TRBJ2-1	-	TGTGCCATCAGTGAGTCCGGACCGGGACACAACTACAATGAGCAGTTCTTC	CAISESGPGHNYNEQFF
-	TRBV11-2	TRBJ1-5	-	TGTGCCAGCAGCTTAGATCGTGGTGTCGGGGCTTGTTGCAATCAGCCCCAGCATTTT	CASSLDRGVGACCNQPQHF
-	TRBV6-1	TRBJ1-2	-	TGTGCCAGCAGTGAAGCGACAGCCTCTAACTATGGCTACACCTTC	CASSEATASNYGYTF
-	TRBV6-5	TRBJ1-1	-	TGTGCCAGCAGTGTGTACACTGAAGCTTTCTTT	CASSVYTEAFF
-	TRBV11-1	TRBJ2-1	-	TGTGCCAGCAGCTCCTTCTCCGGGACTGACAATGAGCAGTTCTTC	CASSSFSGTDNEQFF
-	TRBV6-1	TRBJ2-1	-	TGTGCCAGCCGAACTAGCAGCAATGAGCAGTTCTTC	CASRTSSNEQFF